This T cell receptor beta chain was found in a study of CD8 T cell repertoires and HIV-1 epitope variants. Across the study: Enriched T cells were co-cultured with equal autologous T cell-negative cells.

As to this clone: What it binds is not known.

The CDR3 loop spans 14 amino acids. V shed 0 bases and J shed 8 bases, with 13 bases lying between them. Germline CDR1 and CDR2: GTSNPN and SVGIG (reference sequence). Survey-depth immunoSEQ sequencing covered TCR beta CDR3 regions. Libraries were prepared by immunoSEQ multiplex PCR; TCRdb keeps only in-frame clonotypes and omits some of them. The sample contains around 5,700 clones, around two thirds of which appear only once. The source is a male donor with HIV. Sequenced material: cultured CD8+ T cells derived from PBMCs. The gene calls are TRBV30 and TRBJ1-4; maybe TRBD1 (6 bases). CDR3 protein: CAWSVVQGAEKLFF. The DNA of the CDR3 is TGTGCCTGGAGTGTGGTACAGGGAGCCGAAAAACTGTTTTTT.